Below, 25 T cell receptor beta chains from the same sample are listed, as sequenced in a study of cytomegalovirus exposure and HLA in healthy donors (dated by TCRdb to about 2017). Receptors were amplified or captured by the immunoSEQ multiplex PCR assay. The multiplex PCR relied on a mix of 60 forward primers for TCR Vbeta segments and 13 reverse primers for TCR Jbeta segments. Here the immuneACCESS table is served through TCRdb, limited to in-frame sequences with V and J called. Missing clones are a known gap in these copies; in checked studies unresolved V genes cover under half, and the rest lacks a known reason. The sample records about 90,000 clones, roughly 83% of which are singletons. Around 1.9% of the sample is in the top ten clones. Source material: PBMCs. Receptors were obtained from a man in his late teens or twenties in good health and CMV-seronegative.

The chain carries TRBV7-9 and TRBJ1-5, with D possibly being TRBD1 (6 bases). CDR1 SEHNR and CDR2 FQNEAQ come from the germline V gene (reference sequence). Trimming took off 7 bases at V and 2 bases at J, with 12 bases between the two ends. The CDR3 sequence is 14 residues long. In nucleotides, the CDR3 is TGTGCCAGCACACCCTCAGGGGGCAATCAGCCCCAGCATTTT. Protein sequence: CASTPSGGNQPQHF.

This clone was seen just once. The chain combines TRBV5-1 with TRBJ2-7, with a tentative D call TRBD1 (5 bases). Germline V gene data show CDR1 as SGHRS and CDR2 as YFSETQ. Trimming took 0 bases from V and 5 from J, leaving 6 bases between them. The CDR3 has 12 residues. CDR3 coding DNA: TGCGCCAGCAGCTTGGCCAGGGACGAGCAGTACTTC. Protein product: CASSLARDEQYF.

The chain recombines TRBV5-1 with TRBJ2-4, with D uncertain. Trimming took off 3 bases at V and 1 base at J, with 14 bases between the two ends. Germline V CDR1 and CDR2: SGHRS, YFSETQ. The CDR3 extends over 16 amino acids. The CDR3 loop is CASSSHEAAAKNIQYF. CDR3 nucleotides: TGCGCCAGCAGCTCCCACGAGGCCGCGGCCAAAAACATTCAGTACTTC.

This chain uses TRBV7-2 with TRBJ2-5, with a tentative D call TRBD2 (6 bases). The CDR3 sequence is 13 residues long. Germline lookup yields CDR1 SGHTA and CDR2 FQGNSA. V lost 6 bases to trimming and J lost 4 bases, with 12 bases between them. Here the CDR3 reads CASSKGTVETQYF. For the CDR3, the DNA is TGTGCCAGCAGTAAGGGGACTGTAGAGACCCAGTACTTC.

The chain is built from TRBV5-1 and TRBJ2-7, with D perhaps matching TRBD2 (5 bases). Germline V gene lookup returns CDR1 SGHRS and CDR2 YFSETQ. Trimming stripped 4 bases from V and 4 bases from J, with 15 bases between. The CDR3 spans 14 residues. This CDR3 is CASSASGGGYEQYF. The CDR3 region has the DNA TGCGCCAGCAGCGCCAGCGGAGGCGGATACGAGCAGTACTTC. The variable domain in full, with the rest retrieved from reference TRBV5-1 and TRBJ2-7, is KAGVTQTPRYLIKTRGQQVTLSCSPISGHRSVSWYQQTPGQGLQFLFEYFSETQRNKGNFPGRFSGRQFSNSRSEMNVSTLELGDSALYLCASSASGGGYEQYFGPGTRLTVT.

The chain couples TRBV19 to TRBJ2-2; TRBD2 matches at 12 bases. The CDR3 runs to 18 residues. The V and J ends lost 7 bases and 5 bases, in that order; junction bases with no gene match: 14. Per germline, CDR1 LNHDA and CDR2 SQIVND (reference sequence). This CDR3 reads CASTNPPFTSGRTGELFF. CDR3 nucleotides: TGTGCCAGTACCAACCCCCCCTTCACTAGCGGGAGGACCGGGGAGCTGTTTTTT.

This rearrangement joins TRBV27 to TRBJ2-3, with D perhaps matching TRBD1 (5 bases). V lost 4 bases and J lost 0, with 11 bases in between. CDR3 length: 15 amino acids. Per germline, CDR1 MNHEY and CDR2 SMNVEV (reference sequence). The CDR3 DNA sequence: TGTGCCAGCAGTTGGGGCGACTGGAGCACAGATACGCAGTATTTT. Amino acid sequence: CASSWGDWSTDTQYF.

CDR3: CASVKRAGDRYGYTF. The CDR3, as DNA: TGTGCCAGCGTAAAAAGGGCGGGAGATCGGTATGGCTACACCTTC. This chain connects TRBV6-5 to TRBJ1-2, with D unclear. Trimming took 8 bases from V and 5 from J, leaving 21 bases between them. This CDR3 contains 15 residues. The germline gives CDR1 MNHEY, CDR2 SVGAGI.

V and J are TRBV6-6 and TRBJ1-3, with D perhaps TRBD1 (5 bases). The germline V gene has CDR1 MNHNY and CDR2 SVGAGI (reference sequence). V lost 5 bases and J lost 0, with 8 bases in between. This CDR3 is 14 amino acids long. The CDR3 nucleotides are TGTGCCAGCAGTGACAGCCACTCTGGAAACACCATATATTTT. Translated: CASSDSHSGNTIYF.

This chain connects TRBV2 to TRBJ2-3, with 12 bases matching TRBD2. Germline values: CDR1 SNHLY, CDR2 FYNNEI. There are 18 residues in the CDR3. V trimming: 4 bases; J trimming: 0 bases; junction bases outside the gene matches: 8. CDR3 in DNA: TGTGCCAGCAGTGGGGCTAGCGGGAGGGCCCTTAGCACAGATACGCAGTATTTT. Its translation: CASSGASGRALSTDTQYF.

The V and J genes are TRBV27 and TRBJ2-7; 7 bases are a match to TRBD1. Per the germline V gene, CDR1 is MNHEY and CDR2 is SMNVEV (reference sequence). Trimming took 4 bases from V and 4 from J; bases not matched to a gene: 10. CDR3 length: 15 residues. This CDR3 is CASSSTGAPPYEQYF. DNA of the CDR3: TGTGCCAGCAGTTCCACAGGGGCCCCCCCATACGAGCAGTACTTC.

The genes are TRBV10-3 and TRBJ2-7; TRBD2 might be the D (6 bases). CDR1 ENHRY and CDR2 SYGVKD come from the germline V gene. The CDR3 consists of 13 residues. Trimming removed 6 bases at V and 2 bases at J, with 11 bases between. The CDR3 DNA sequence: TGTGCCATCAGCCCCCCGGGGGCCTACGAGCAGTACTTC. Its translation is CAISPPGAYEQYF.

V and J are TRBV5-8 and TRBJ1-2; no reliable D call. CDR3 length: 15 residues. The V end lost 0 bases, the J end lost 1 base, and 10 bases lay between the germline ends. The V gene's germline CDR1 is SGHTS and CDR2 YDEGEE. The CDR3 region has the DNA TGTGCCAGCAGCTTGGTCGCAGTAAATAACTATGGCTACACCTTC. Translating it yields CASSLVAVNNYGYTF.

The chain couples TRBV11-2 to TRBJ1-2, with D possibly being TRBD1 (5 bases). Germline assignment: CDR1 SGHAT and CDR2 FQNNGV. The V gene lost 6 bases and the J gene lost 3 bases, with 11 bases spanning the gap. The CDR3 length is 13 residues. The CDR3 loop is CASSIGTHYGYTF. The CDR3 DNA is TGTGCCAGCAGTATAGGGACTCACTATGGCTACACCTTC.

The chain recombines TRBV7-2 with TRBJ2-5; weak D call: TRBD2 (6 bases). With 5 bases removed from V and 4 bases from J, the gap between germline ends came to 20 bases. This CDR3 is built from 16 residues. Germline V gene sequence: CDR1 SGHTA, CDR2 FQGNSA. CDR3 sequence (DNA): TGTGCCAGCAGCATCCGGGGGACGGCTAACGGAGAGACCCAGTACTTC. Amino acid sequence: CASSIRGTANGETQYF. Using reference TRBV7-2 and TRBJ2-5 for the parts outside the CDR3, the full variable domain is GAGVSQSPSNKVTEKGKDVELRCDPISGHTALYWYRQSLGQGLEFLIYFQGNSAPDKSGLPSDRFSAERTGGSVSTLTIQRTQQEDSAVYLCASSIRGTANGETQYFGPGTRLLVL.

This chain links TRBV4-2 with TRBJ2-1, with 14 positions matching TRBD2. J was trimmed by 7 bases and V by 0 bases; bases with no gene match: 8. The length of the CDR3 is 18 residues. CDR1 and CDR2 (germline): LGHNA, YNFKEQ. The CDR3 DNA reads as TGTGCCAGCAGCCAAGATCCCGGGACTAGCGGGAGTCCGAATGAGCAGTTCTTC. Its translation is CASSQDPGTSGSPNEQFF.

The CDR3, as DNA: TGTGCCAGCAGGAGACAGGGGTCAAACACCGGGGAGCTGTTTTTT. This translates into CASRRQGSNTGELFF. The V call is TRBV2, the J call TRBJ2-2, with 8 bases matching TRBD1. The CDR3 covers 15 residues. CDR1 is SNHLY and CDR2 is FYNNEI in the germline V gene. The ends lost 6 bases at V and 2 bases at J; junction bases unmatched: 5.

The V call is TRBV6-5, the J call TRBJ1-1; possibly TRBD1 for D (6 bases). Trimming removed 0 bases from V and 3 bases from J, with 11 bases in between. Germline CDR1 reads MNHEY; CDR2 reads SVGAGI. The CDR3 contains 15 residues. Here the CDR3 reads CASSYSGQGYTEAFF. In nucleotides, the CDR3 is TGTGCCAGCAGTTACTCGGGGCAGGGGTACACTGAAGCTTTCTTT.

This chain joins TRBV6-5 and TRBJ2-7; D is unclear. V lost 6 bases and J 6 bases, leaving 9 bases between the germline ends. CDR1 and CDR2 from the germline V gene are MNHEY and SVGAGI. This CDR3 spans 11 amino acids. In nucleotides, the CDR3 is TGTGCCAGCAGACTACTTGCCGAGCAGTACTTC. Protein: CASRLLAEQYF.

The chain carries TRBV7-9 and TRBJ1-5, with unresolved D. V was cut by 1 base and J by 6 bases, with 7 bases left in between. CDR1 is SEHNR and CDR2 is FQNEAQ in the germline V gene (reference sequence). This CDR3 comprises 13 residues. CDR3 sequence (DNA): TGTGCCAGCAGCTTAGGGGGAGGTCAGCCCCAGCATTTT. The encoded protein is CASSLGGGQPQHF.

The rearrangement uses TRBV11-3 and TRBJ2-1, with a possible D match to TRBD2 (5 bases). Trimming stripped 4 bases from V and 9 bases from J, with 19 bases between. CDR3 length: 15 residues. Looked up from germline, CDR1 is SGHNT and CDR2 is YENEEA. The CDR3 nucleotides are TGTGCCAGCAGCTCTACTAGAAGGCGGGTGAGTGAGCAGTTCTTC. This codes for CASSSTRRRVSEQFF.

This clone was detected a few times. The rearrangement uses TRBV7-9 and TRBJ1-1; perhaps TRBD1 as D (5 bases). Germline loops: CDR1 SEHNR, CDR2 FQNEAQ (reference sequence). V lost 2 bases to trimming and J lost 0 bases, with 7 bases between them. The CDR3 is 14 residues long. The CDR3 protein is CASSLTGLNTEAFF. In DNA form, the CDR3 reads TGTGCCAGCAGCTTAACAGGCCTGAACACTGAAGCTTTCTTT.

The chain uses TRBV28 and TRBJ2-7, with D tentatively TRBD2 (7 bases). The CDR3 has 14 residues. Per the germline V gene, CDR1 is MDHEN and CDR2 is SYDVKM. V lost 10 bases and J 4 bases, leaving 20 bases between the germline ends. The CDR3 loop is CATDPLGGGYEQYF. Written as DNA, the CDR3 is TGTGCCACCGACCCACTGGGAGGGGGATACGAGCAGTACTTC. Variable domain in full (rest from reference TRBV28 and TRBJ2-7): DVKVTQSSRYLVKRTGEKVFLECVQDMDHENMFWYRQDPGLGLRLIYFSYDVKMKEKGDIPEGYSVSREKKERFSLILESASTNQTSMYLCATDPLGGGYEQYFGPGTRLTVT.

The genes are TRBV5-6 and TRBJ2-5; no clear D. The V end was cut by 0 bases, the J end by 1 base, with 7 bases between. The CDR3 consists of 14 residues. Germline V gene lookup returns CDR1 SGHDT and CDR2 YYEEEE. CDR3 amino acids: CASSLGERQETQYF. The CDR3 nucleotides are TGTGCCAGCAGCTTGGGCGAACGCCAAGAGACCCAGTACTTC.

Here the CDR3 reads CAWSVRQGQTQYF. The DNA of the CDR3 is TGTGCCTGGAGTGTCCGACAGGGACAGACCCAGTACTTC. The V and J genes are TRBV30 and TRBJ2-5, with TRBD1 matching 7 bases. Losses at the gene ends were 0 bases for V and 6 bases for J; bases not matched to a gene: 4. This CDR3 comprises 13 residues. The germline V gene has CDR1 GTSNPN and CDR2 SVGIG (reference sequence). The full variable domain, its missing parts supplied by reference TRBV30 and TRBJ2-5, is SQTIHQWPATLVQPVGSPLSLECTVEGTSNPNLYWYRQAAGRGLQLLFYSVGIGQISSEVPQNLSASRPQDRQFILSSKKLLLSDSGFYLCAWSVRQGQTQYFGPGTRLLVL.